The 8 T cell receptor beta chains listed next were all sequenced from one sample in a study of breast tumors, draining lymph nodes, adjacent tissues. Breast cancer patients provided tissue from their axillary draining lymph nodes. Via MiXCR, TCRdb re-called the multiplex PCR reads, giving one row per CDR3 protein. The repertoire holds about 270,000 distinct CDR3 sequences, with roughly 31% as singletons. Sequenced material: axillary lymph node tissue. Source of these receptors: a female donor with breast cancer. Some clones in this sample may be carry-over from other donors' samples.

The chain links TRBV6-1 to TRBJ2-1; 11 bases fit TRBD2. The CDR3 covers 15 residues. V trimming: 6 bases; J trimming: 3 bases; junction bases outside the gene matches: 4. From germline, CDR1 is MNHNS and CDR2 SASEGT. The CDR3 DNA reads TGTGCCAGCAGGTGGGGGACTAGCGGCTACAATGAGCAGTTCTTC. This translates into CASRWGTSGYNEQFF.

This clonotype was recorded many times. The CDR3 sequence is CASSLAGQPQHF. Here the CDR3 DNA reads TGTGCCAGCAGCTTAGCGGGTCAGCCCCAGCATTTT. The chain recombines TRBV7-2 with TRBJ1-5; no reliable D call. The CDR3 totals 12 residues. Germline V CDR1 and CDR2: SGHTA, FQGNSA. V was trimmed by 0 bases and J by 6 bases, leaving 3 bases between them.

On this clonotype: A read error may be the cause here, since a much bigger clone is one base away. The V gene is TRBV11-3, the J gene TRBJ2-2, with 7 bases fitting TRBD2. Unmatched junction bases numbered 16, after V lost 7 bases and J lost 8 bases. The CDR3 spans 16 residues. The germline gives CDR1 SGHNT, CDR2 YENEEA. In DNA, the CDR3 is TGTGCCAGCACCCCGGGCGGGAGTACGCCGAGGGGGGAGCTGTTTTTT. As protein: CASTPGGSTPRGELFF.

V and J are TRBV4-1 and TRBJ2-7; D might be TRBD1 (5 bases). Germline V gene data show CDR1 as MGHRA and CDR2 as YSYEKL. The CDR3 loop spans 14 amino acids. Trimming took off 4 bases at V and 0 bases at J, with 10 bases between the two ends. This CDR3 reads CASSRQSNSYEQYF. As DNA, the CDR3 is TGCGCCAGCAGCCGACAGTCTAACTCCTACGAGCAGTACTTC.

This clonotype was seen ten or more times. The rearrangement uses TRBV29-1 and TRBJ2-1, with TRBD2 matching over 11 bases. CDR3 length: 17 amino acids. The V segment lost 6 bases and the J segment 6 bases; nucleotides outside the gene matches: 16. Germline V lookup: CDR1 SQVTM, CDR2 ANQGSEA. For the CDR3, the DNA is TGCAGCGTCATACGCTCACAGGGGACTAGCGGTCGCAATGAGCAGTTCTTC. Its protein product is CSVIRSQGTSGRNEQFF.

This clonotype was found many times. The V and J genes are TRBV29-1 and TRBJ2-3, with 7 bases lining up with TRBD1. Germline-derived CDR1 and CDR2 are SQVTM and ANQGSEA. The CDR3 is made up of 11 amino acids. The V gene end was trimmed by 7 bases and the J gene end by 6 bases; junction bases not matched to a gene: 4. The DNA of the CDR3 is TGCAGCGGCTTCAGGGGGGATACGCAGTATTTT. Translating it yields CSGFRGDTQYF.

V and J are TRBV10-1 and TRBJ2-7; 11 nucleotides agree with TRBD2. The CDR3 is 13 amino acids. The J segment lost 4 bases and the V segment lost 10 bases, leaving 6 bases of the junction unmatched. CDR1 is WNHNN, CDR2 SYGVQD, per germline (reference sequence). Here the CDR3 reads CAIPTSGTYEQYF. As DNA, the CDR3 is TGCGCCATTCCGACTAGCGGGACTTACGAGCAGTACTTC.

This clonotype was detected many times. The CDR3 sequence is CSAGTGGIYNSPLHF. For the CDR3, the DNA is TGCAGTGCCGGGACAGGGGGTATCTATAATTCACCCCTCCACTTT. The chain employs TRBV20-1 and TRBJ1-6; the match to TRBD1 covers 11 bases. Trimming at V came to 6 bases and at J to 3 bases, leaving 4 bases not matched to a gene. The CDR3 spans 15 residues. Germline V gene sequence: CDR1 DFQATT, CDR2 SNEGSKA (reference sequence).